Listed below are T cell receptor beta chains from one sample, sequenced in a study of shared clonotypes between healthy human individuals. TCRdb's table, derived via immunoSEQ multiplex PCR, lists solely in-frame clones and lacks some. The table records about 2.1 million clones, over 85% of them present only once. The specimen was naive CD8+ T cells from PBMCs. All receptors derive from a man aged 18-30 years in good health. Some clones in this sample may be carry-over from other donors' samples. The CDR3 runs from the conserved cysteine through the conserved F or W. A D gene is named only where the DNA matches it firmly. A clone size is listed for some rows: how often the clone was seen (once, few, many), or a class if it is expanded.

j_call,v_call,d_call,clone_size,cdr3_aa,cdr3_nt
TRBJ1-2,TRBV19,TRBD1,NA,CASSIFPRTGSIYGYTF,TGTGCCAGTAGTATCTTCCCCCGGACAGGGTCCATTTATGGCTACACCTTC
TRBJ2-5,TRBV30,NA,NA,CAWSVGMETQYF,TGTGCCTGGAGTGTAGGGATGGAGACCCAGTACTTC
TRBJ1-3,TRBV15,TRBD1,NA,CATSEDGDSYSGNTIYF,TGTGCCACCAGCGAAGATGGGGACAGCTACTCTGGAAACACCATATATTTT
TRBJ2-5,TRBV5-1,NA,NA,CASSPFERVGKTQYF,TGCGCCAGCAGCCCCTTCGAGAGGGTGGGAAAGACCCAGTACTTC
TRBJ2-7,TRBV7-2,TRBD1,NA,CASSDRQGRHYEQYF,TGTGCCAGCAGTGATCGACAGGGACGGCACTACGAGCAGTACTTC
TRBJ2-7,TRBV5-4,NA,NA,CASSFYRGGSYEQYF,TGTGCCAGCAGCTTCTACAGGGGGGGCTCCTACGAGCAGTACTTC
TRBJ2-7,TRBV11-2,NA,NA,CASSSFLGYPGSSYEQYF,TGTGCCAGCAGCTCATTTTTAGGGTATCCAGGGTCTTCCTACGAGCAGTACTTC
TRBJ2-7,TRBV28,TRBD1,NA,CASSRTGAEQYF,TGTGCCAGCAGTAGGACAGGGGCCGAGCAGTACTTC
TRBJ1-1,TRBV7-9,NA,NA,CASSFGEGEAFF,TGTGCCAGCAGCTTTGGGGAGGGTGAAGCTTTCTTT
TRBJ2-7,TRBV5-4,NA,once,CASSFEGTDSTAYYEQYF,TGTGCCAGCAGCTTCGAGGGGACCGACTCAACTGCTTACTACGAGCAGTACTTC
TRBJ1-5,TRBV5-4,TRBD1,NA,CASSLGPPDRANQPQHF,TGTGCCAGCAGCTTGGGCCCGCCGGACAGGGCCAATCAGCCCCAGCATTTT
TRBJ2-1,TRBV5-1,TRBD2,once,CASSPGSGRSGNEQFF,TGCGCCAGCAGCCCGGGTAGCGGGAGGTCTGGAAATGAGCAGTTCTTC
TRBJ2-7,TRBV7-6,TRBD1,NA,CASSHITGTGPYEQYF,TGTGCCAGCAGCCATATTACCGGGACAGGACCCTACGAGCAGTACTTC
TRBJ2-7,TRBV10-3,TRBD1,NA,CAISEATGGSYEQYF,TGTGCCATCAGTGAGGCGACAGGGGGCAGCTACGAGCAGTACTTC
TRBJ1-1,TRBV11-2,NA,NA,CASSFFNEAFF,TGTGCCAGCAGCTTTTTTAATGAAGCTTTCTTT